Included here is one T cell receptor beta chain sequence, with context. This entry belongs to a study of blood T cell repertoires in COVID-19. Overall study context: Spain, Italy and the United States supplied samples that represented acute and convalescent COVID-19. Nucleic acid was either cDNA or gDNA, and it came from T cells, B-cell-depleted T cells, or PBMCs.

CDR3 length: 13 residues. Deletions cut 3 bases from V and 6 bases from J, with 11 bases between. Germline lookup yields CDR1 SGDLS and CDR2 YYNGEE. Profiling relied on immunoSEQ multiplex PCR, and the TCRdb table lists in-frame clones only, not all of them. Of 150,000 to 200,000 clones detected, over 90% appear once; the ten largest clones hold 2%. The TCR sequence derives from a woman in her sixties with COVID-19, enrolled during active disease. Sequenced input: peripheral blood. This chain joins TRBV9 and TRBJ2-3; D is unclear. The CDR3 sequence is CASSAQNGDTQYF. In nucleotides, the CDR3 is TGTGCCAGCAGCGCCCAAAACGGGGATACGCAGTATTTT.